A single sample is the source of the 12 T cell receptor beta chains below, sequenced in a study of identical twins. One entry per CDR3 protein, called by TCRdb with MiXCR from the 5' RACE reads. The profile shows hundreds of thousands of distinct CDR3 sequences, roughly 12% of them singletons. The same data also went into a second study, on yellow fever vaccine responses in identical twins.

Sample: CD8+ T cells sorted from blood. The source is a young woman in good health.

This clonotype was counted many times. CDR3 sequence: CASSSIPTSGGNEQFF. The CDR3 DNA reads as TGTGCCAGCAGCTCAATTCCGACTAGCGGGGGCAATGAGCAGTTCTTC. J is TRBJ2-1 and V is TRBV7-9; 12 bases line up with TRBD2. Germline values: CDR1 SEHNR, CDR2 FQNEAQ (reference sequence). Trimming took 4 bases from V and 6 from J; bases not matched to a gene: 7. The CDR3 consists of 16 residues.

This clonotype was detected many times. The chain couples TRBV24-1 to TRBJ2-1, with 11 bases matching TRBD2. Germline V gives CDR1 KGHDR, CDR2 SFDVKD. V gave up 4 bases and J gave up 5 bases; unmatched junction bases: 15. This CDR3 is 19 amino acids long. The CDR3 is CATSDWTGPASGRNNEQFF. In nucleotides, the CDR3 is TGTGCCACCAGTGACTGGACAGGGCCGGCTAGCGGGAGGAACAATGAGCAGTTCTTC.

This clonotype was detected many times. The rearrangement uses TRBV20-1 and TRBJ2-1; 7 bases map to TRBD2. The germline V gene has CDR1 DFQATT and CDR2 SNEGSKA (reference sequence). CDR3 size: 16 residues. The junction had 8 bases not matched to a gene; V was cut back by 0 bases and J by 3 bases. The DNA for the CDR3 is TGCAGTGCTAGAGACTTCGGGCTAGCGGACTACAATGAGCAGTTCTTC. Protein: CSARDFGLADYNEQFF.

The chain employs TRBV5-1 and TRBJ2-1; D is tentatively TRBD1 or TRBD2 (5 bases each). The CDR3 loop spans 16 amino acids. V lost 2 bases, J lost 0 bases, and 12 bases lay in between. Germline V gene sequence: CDR1 SGHRS, CDR2 YFSETQ. The CDR3 DNA reads TGCGCCAGCAGCTTAGGACGGGACGGCTCCTACAATGAGCAGTTCTTC. This gives the protein CASSLGRDGSYNEQFF. Full variable domain (rest looked up from reference TRBV5-1 and TRBJ2-1): KAGVTQTPRYLIKTRGQQVTLSCSPISGHRSVSWYQQTPGQGLQFLFEYFSETQRNKGNFPGRFSGRQFSNSRSEMNVSTLELGDSALYLCASSLGRDGSYNEQFFGPGTRLTVL.

The rearrangement links TRBV12-5 to TRBJ2-2; the match to TRBD1 covers 7 bases. With 4 bases clipped from V and 5 bases from J, the junction kept 4 bases outside the gene matches. Germline assignment: CDR1 LGHNT and CDR2 FRNRAP. This CDR3 spans 14 amino acids. The CDR3 loop reads CASGWDRQTGELFF. The CDR3 region has the DNA TGTGCTAGTGGTTGGGACAGACAAACCGGGGAGCTGTTTTTT. Looking up the rest from reference TRBV12-5 and TRBJ2-2 gives the full variable domain: DARVTQTPRHKVTEMGQEVTMRCQPILGHNTVFWYRQTMMQGLELLAYFRNRAPLDDSGMPKDRFSAEMPDATLATLKIQPSEPRDSAVYFCASGWDRQTGELFFGEGSRLTVL.

The sample holds many counts of this clonotype. This chain joins TRBV5-5 and TRBJ2-1; 13 nucleotides align to TRBD2. Germline CDR1 and CDR2: SGHKS and YYEKEE (reference sequence). This CDR3 is built from 14 residues. The V segment lost 4 bases and the J segment 8 bases; nucleotides outside the gene matches: 3. The chain's CDR3 is CASSPTSGGDEQFF. The CDR3 DNA is TGTGCCAGCAGCCCTACTAGCGGGGGGGATGAGCAGTTCTTC. The entire variable domain, with the rest obtained from reference TRBV5-5 and TRBJ2-1, is as follows: DAGVTQSPTHLIKTRGQQVTLRCSPISGHKSVSWYQQVLGQGPQFIFQYYEKEERGRGNFPDRFSARQFPNYSSELNVNALLLGDSALYLCASSPTSGGDEQFFGPGTRLTVL.

This clonotype was recorded at least ten times. The rearrangement links TRBV4-1 to TRBJ2-3, with D possibly TRBD2 on 6 matching bases. V lost 2 bases to trimming and J lost 11 bases, with 17 bases between them. CDR1 is MGHRA and CDR2 is YSYEKL in the germline V gene. The CDR3 covers 14 residues. CDR3 nucleotides: TGCGCCAGCAGCCAACCCTCAGGACTACGTGAGCAGTATTTT. This sequence encodes CASSQPSGLREQYF.

Concerning this clonotype: This sequence may be a read error, since a much larger clone differs from it by one base. The chain uses TRBV27 and TRBJ2-6; D is ambiguous. V was shortened by 3 bases and J by 5 bases, with 5 bases between the two germline ends. The CDR3 length is 13 residues. The V gene's germline CDR1 is MNHEY and CDR2 SMNVEV (reference sequence). In DNA, the CDR3 is TGTGCCAGCAGTTTTAGTAGGGCCAACGTCCTGACTTTC. Translating gives CASSFSRANVLTF.

This clonotype has just a few counts. The V call is TRBV13, the J call TRBJ2-5, with D uncertain. Germline CDR1 is PRHDT and CDR2 is FYEKMQ (reference sequence). This CDR3 region has 14 residues. V was pared by 8 bases and J by 2 bases, with 15 bases between. CDR3 bases: TGTGCCAGCTCCCTACGCCTGAGACAAGAGACCCAGTACTTC. This sequence encodes CASSLRLRQETQYF. The variable domain in full, with the rest retrieved from reference TRBV13 and TRBJ2-5, is AAGVIQSPRHLIKEKRETATLKCYPIPRHDTVYWYQQGPGQDPQFLISFYEKMQSDKGSIPDRFSAQQFSDYHSELNMSSLELGDSALYFCASSLRLRQETQYFGPGTRLLVL.

The table lists this clonotype with a few counts. CDR3 protein: CASSQEPSGVLEQFF. In DNA, the CDR3 is TGCGCCAGCAGCCAAGAGCCTAGCGGGGTTCTTGAGCAGTTCTTC. The chain carries TRBV4-1 and TRBJ2-1; TRBD2 aligns across 9 bases. The CDR3 is 15 residues long. Trimming removed 0 bases from V and 9 bases from J; junction bases left unmatched: 6. The V gene's germline CDR1 is MGHRA and CDR2 YSYEKL.

The V gene is TRBV6-1, the J gene TRBJ1-3; 12 bases are shared with TRBD1. In germline, CDR1 is MNHNS, CDR2 SASEGT. The junction had 5 bases not matched to a gene; V was cut back by 6 bases and J by 2 bases. The length of the CDR3 is 16 residues. CDR3 bases: TGTGCCAGCAGCCTCGGGACAGGGGGCGCTGGAAACACCATATATTTT. It translates to CASSLGTGGAGNTIYF.

This clonotype was counted between two and nine times. This chain joins TRBV6-5 and TRBJ2-3, with a tentative D call TRBD2 (5 bases). Germline V gene lookup returns CDR1 MNHEY and CDR2 SVGAGI. V lost 4 bases and J 6 bases, leaving 17 bases between the germline ends. This CDR3 contains 15 residues. Written as DNA, the CDR3 is TGTGCCAGCAGTTTAGGACGGCGGGTTATCGATACGCAGTATTTT. As protein: CASSLGRRVIDTQYF.